The TCR beta chain described here comes from a study of cytomegalovirus exposure and HLA in healthy donors. Use of 60 Vbeta and 13 Jbeta primers characterized the PCR. Sequencing used immunoSEQ multiplex PCR; TCRdb keeps in-frame clones, though not all of them. The table lists about 180,000 clones, about 82% of them singletons. Notes on this clone: Its specificity is not known.

The ends were cut back, 3 bases at V and 4 bases at J, with 12 bases in the middle. Germline lookup yields CDR1 MGHDK and CDR2 SYGVNS. The length of the CDR3 is 14 residues. The study, taken as a whole, reports: Indistinguishability led to the exclusion of some V segments, TRBV6-2 and TRBV6-3 included.

J is TRBJ2-5 and V is TRBV25-1; D remains unclear. The TCR was taken from a woman in her 30s in good health and CMV-seronegative. Sequencing input: PBMCs. CDR3 protein: CASSEFGGGETQYF. CDR3 coding DNA: TGTGCCAGCAGTGAGTTCGGCGGTGGAGAGACCCAGTACTTC.